What follows are 3 T cell receptor beta chains derived from one specimen sequenced in a study of T-cell memory formation after mild COVID-19. TCRdb re-analysed the 5' RACE reads in MiXCR, keeping a single row per CDR3 protein. The sample lists approximately 350,000 distinct CDR3 sequences; approximately 15% were seen once. The sequenced material came from PBMCs or a T cell subset sorted from them (not recorded which). Every receptor here comes from a man aged 18 to 35 who had mild COVID-19 (a few samples of this study predate the infection). Cell type and time point are not known.

This chain joins TRBV14 and TRBJ2-7; the match to TRBD2 covers 7 bases. Germline CDR1 SGHDN, CDR2 FVKESK. CDR3 size: 13 residues. V lost 4 bases, J lost 11 bases, and 11 bases stayed unmatched. The CDR3 DNA reads TGTGCCAGCAGCCCTCGTATAGGGGAGGGAAAGTACTTC. It encodes CASSPRIGEGKYF. The full variable domain, with the rest looked up from reference TRBV14 and TRBJ2-7, is EAGVTQFPSHSVIEKGQTVTLRCDPISGHDNLYWYRRVMGKEIKFLLHFVKESKQDESGMPNNRFLAERTGGTYSTLKVQPAELEDSGVYFCASSPRIGEGKYFGPGTRLTVT.

This clonotype was observed at least ten times. V usage is TRBV4-1 and J usage is TRBJ1-1, with D unclear. Trimming stripped 1 base from V and 1 base from J, with 7 bases between. The CDR3 extends over 14 amino acids. Germline CDR1 is MGHRA and CDR2 is YSYEKL. This CDR3 is CASSQGLTNTEAFF. DNA of the CDR3: TGCGCCAGCAGCCAAGGACTGACGAACACTGAAGCTTTCTTT.

The chain recombines TRBV7-2 with TRBJ2-1; possibly TRBD1 for D (6 bases). V dropped 5 bases and J dropped 8 bases, with 13 bases sitting between them. Germline assignment: CDR1 SGHTA and CDR2 FQGNSA. The CDR3 has 13 residues. In DNA form, the CDR3 reads TGTGCCAGCAGCAGGGGGTTCAACCATGAGCAGTTCTTC. It encodes CASSRGFNHEQFF.